These T cell receptor beta chains were read from a single sample in a study of cytomegalovirus exposure and HLA in healthy donors. Data came from immunoSEQ multiplex PCR; TCRdb stores just in-frame clones and leaves some out. Of some 160,000 clones in the sample, 60% to 80% were seen once. Sequencing was done on a sample of PBMCs. The origin of the receptors is a male donor in good health and CMV-seronegative. CDR3s include the opening cysteine and the closing phenylalanine or tryptophan. A D gene is named only where the DNA matches it firmly.

CDR3 protein: CASSVVPRQEGTEAFF
D gene: .
J gene: TRBJ1-1
V gene: TRBV9

CDR3 protein: CASSLRYEQYF
D gene: .
J gene: TRBJ2-7
V gene: TRBV28

CDR3 protein: CAWGTGLSSNQPQHF
D gene: .
J gene: TRBJ1-5
V gene: TRBV30

CDR3 protein: CASSLGSRSNEQFF
D gene: .
J gene: TRBJ2-1
V gene: TRBV11-2

CDR3 protein: CASSLLWSTGELFF
D gene: .
J gene: TRBJ2-2
V gene: TRBV5-6

CDR3 protein: CASRRTSYEQYF
D gene: TRBD2
J gene: TRBJ2-7
V gene: TRBV28

CDR3 protein: CASSLRGGKNIQYF
D gene: .
J gene: TRBJ2-4
V gene: TRBV6-5

CDR3 protein: CASTLSSTDTQYF
D gene: .
J gene: TRBJ2-3
V gene: TRBV5-1

CDR3 protein: CASSEGTSGRGDTQYF
D gene: TRBD2
J gene: TRBJ2-3
V gene: TRBV5-6

CDR3 protein: CASSLASNEQFF
D gene: .
J gene: TRBJ2-1
V gene: TRBV5-4

CDR3 protein: CASSRQVMNTEAFF
D gene: .
J gene: TRBJ1-1
V gene: TRBV21-1

CDR3 protein: CASSLSEDYGCTF
D gene: .
J gene: TRBJ1-2
V gene: TRBV27

CDR3 protein: CASSALGGSEAFF
D gene: .
J gene: TRBJ1-1
V gene: TRBV5-4

CDR3 protein: CAFTTRNTGELFF
D gene: .
J gene: TRBJ2-2
V gene: TRBV30

CDR3 protein: CASSRPGTGDEQYF
D gene: TRBD1
J gene: TRBJ2-7
V gene: TRBV19

CDR3 protein: CASSLVGTVNQPQHF
D gene: TRBD1
J gene: TRBJ1-5
V gene: TRBV7-8

CDR3 protein: CASGLAAGTGTYEQYF
D gene: TRBD1
J gene: TRBJ2-7
V gene: TRBV12-5

CDR3 protein: CASSLDRRNEKLFF
D gene: TRBD1
J gene: TRBJ1-4
V gene: TRBV28

CDR3 protein: CASSPNGIYEQYF
D gene: .
J gene: .
V gene: TRBV2

CDR3 protein: CASSPQAGYTDTQYF
D gene: .
J gene: TRBJ2-3
V gene: TRBV18

CDR3 protein: CASSLVTRTNEKLFF
D gene: .
J gene: TRBJ1-4
V gene: TRBV7-8

CDR3 protein: CASSSSGSSTDTQYF
D gene: .
J gene: TRBJ2-3
V gene: TRBV19

CDR3 protein: CASSLSVQDTEAFF
D gene: .
J gene: TRBJ1-1
V gene: TRBV7-2

CDR3 protein: CSVDVGSTEAFF
D gene: .
J gene: TRBJ1-1
V gene: TRBV29-1

CDR3 protein: CASSSGLGYGYTF
D gene: .
J gene: TRBJ1-2
V gene: TRBV27

CDR3 protein: CASSHGDRDSPLHF
D gene: TRBD1
J gene: TRBJ1-6
V gene: TRBV4-3

CDR3 protein: CASSRGSGTNGYTF
D gene: .
J gene: TRBJ1-2
V gene: TRBV16

CDR3 protein: CASSRSGTGGTGELFF
D gene: TRBD1
J gene: TRBJ2-2
V gene: TRBV7-7

CDR3 protein: CASKGLAGGPPDTQYF
D gene: TRBD2
J gene: TRBJ2-3
V gene: TRBV28

CDR3 protein: CASSGDSGRALYEQYF
D gene: TRBD2
J gene: TRBJ2-7
V gene: TRBV27